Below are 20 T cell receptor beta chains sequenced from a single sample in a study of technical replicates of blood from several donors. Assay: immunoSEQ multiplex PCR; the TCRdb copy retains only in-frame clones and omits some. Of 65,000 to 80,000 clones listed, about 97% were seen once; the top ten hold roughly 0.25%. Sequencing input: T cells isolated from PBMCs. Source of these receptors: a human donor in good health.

The CDR3 protein is CASSLLAGSSYEQYF. DNA for the CDR3: TGTGCCAGCAGTCTGCTAGCGGGAAGCTCCTACGAGCAGTACTTC. J is TRBJ2-7 and V is TRBV27; TRBD2 matches at 9 bases. In germline, CDR1 is MNHEY, CDR2 SMNVEV (reference sequence). The CDR3 runs 15 residues. V was clipped by 5 bases and J by 0 bases; unmatched bases: 5.

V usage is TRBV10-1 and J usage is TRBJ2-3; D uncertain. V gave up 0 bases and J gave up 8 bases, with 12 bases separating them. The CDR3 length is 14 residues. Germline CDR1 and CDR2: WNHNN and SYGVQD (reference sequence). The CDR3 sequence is CASSESGGVSTQYF. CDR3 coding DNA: TGCGCCAGCAGTGAGTCCGGTGGTGTAAGTACGCAGTATTTT.

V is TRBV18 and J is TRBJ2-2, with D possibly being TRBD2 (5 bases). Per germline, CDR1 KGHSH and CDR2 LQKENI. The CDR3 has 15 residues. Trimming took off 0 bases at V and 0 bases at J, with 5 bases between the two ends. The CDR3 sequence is CASSPPGANTGELFF. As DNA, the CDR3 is TGTGCCAGCTCACCACCGGGAGCGAACACCGGGGAGCTGTTTTTT.

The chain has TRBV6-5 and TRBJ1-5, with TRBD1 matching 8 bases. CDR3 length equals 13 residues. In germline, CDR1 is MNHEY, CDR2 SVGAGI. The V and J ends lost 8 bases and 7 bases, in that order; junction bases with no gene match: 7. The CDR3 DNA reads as TGTGCCAGCGGACAGGGACCGGACCAGCCCCAGCATTTT. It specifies CASGQGPDQPQHF.

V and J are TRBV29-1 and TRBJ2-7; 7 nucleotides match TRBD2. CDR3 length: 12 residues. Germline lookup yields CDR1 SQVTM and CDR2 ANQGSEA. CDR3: CGVAGDSYEQYF. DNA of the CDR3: TGCGGAGTGGCGGGGGACTCCTACGAGCAGTACTTC.

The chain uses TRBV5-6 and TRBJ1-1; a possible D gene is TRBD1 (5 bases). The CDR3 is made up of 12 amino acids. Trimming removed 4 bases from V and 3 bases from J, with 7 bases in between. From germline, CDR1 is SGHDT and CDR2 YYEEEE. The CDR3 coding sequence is TGTGCCAGCAGCCGGGGGTACACTGAAGCTTTCTTT. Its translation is CASSRGYTEAFF.

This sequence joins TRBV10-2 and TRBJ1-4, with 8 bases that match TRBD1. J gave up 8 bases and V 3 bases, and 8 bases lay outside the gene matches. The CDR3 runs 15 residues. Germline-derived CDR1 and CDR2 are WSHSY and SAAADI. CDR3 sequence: CASSESGGPSEKLFF. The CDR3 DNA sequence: TGCGCCAGCAGTGAATCAGGGGGCCCTAGCGAAAAACTGTTTTTT.

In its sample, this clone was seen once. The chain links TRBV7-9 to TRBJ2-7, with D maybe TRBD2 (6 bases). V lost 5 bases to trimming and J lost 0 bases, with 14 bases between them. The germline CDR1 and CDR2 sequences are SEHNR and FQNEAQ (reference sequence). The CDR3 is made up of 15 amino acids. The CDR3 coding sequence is TGTGCCAGCAGCCCAAGGACTATTAGCTCCTACGAGCAGTACTTC. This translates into CASSPRTISSYEQYF.

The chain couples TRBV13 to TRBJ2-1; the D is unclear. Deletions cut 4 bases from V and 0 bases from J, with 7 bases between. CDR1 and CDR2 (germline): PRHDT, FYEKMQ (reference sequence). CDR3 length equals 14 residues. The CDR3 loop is CASSSVSSYNEQFF. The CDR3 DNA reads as TGTGCCAGCAGCTCCGTCAGCTCCTACAATGAGCAGTTCTTC.

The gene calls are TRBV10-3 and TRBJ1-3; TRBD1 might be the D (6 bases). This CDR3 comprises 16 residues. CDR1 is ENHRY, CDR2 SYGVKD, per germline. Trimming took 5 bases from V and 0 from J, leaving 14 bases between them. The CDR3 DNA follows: TGTGCCATCAGTTCCGGGACACCTCGCTCTGGAAACACCATATATTTT. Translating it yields CAISSGTPRSGNTIYF.

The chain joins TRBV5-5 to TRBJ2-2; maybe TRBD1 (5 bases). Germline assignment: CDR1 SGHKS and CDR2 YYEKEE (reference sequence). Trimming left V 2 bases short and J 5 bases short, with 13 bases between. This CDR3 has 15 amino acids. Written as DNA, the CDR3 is TGTGCCAGCAGCTTTCTTGACAGTCATACCGGGGAGCTGTTTTTT. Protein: CASSFLDSHTGELFF.

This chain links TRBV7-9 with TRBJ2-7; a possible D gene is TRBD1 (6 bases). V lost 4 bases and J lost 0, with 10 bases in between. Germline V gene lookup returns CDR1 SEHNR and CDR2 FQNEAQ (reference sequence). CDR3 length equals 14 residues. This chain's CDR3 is CASSWQGHSYEQYF. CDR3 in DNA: TGTGCCAGCAGCTGGCAGGGGCACTCCTACGAGCAGTACTTC.

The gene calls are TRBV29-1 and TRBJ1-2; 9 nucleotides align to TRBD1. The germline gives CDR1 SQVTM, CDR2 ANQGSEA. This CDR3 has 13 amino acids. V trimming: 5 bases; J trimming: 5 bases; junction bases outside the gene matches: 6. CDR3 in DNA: TGCAGCGTTTACAGGGGGCGGGGGTATGGCTACACCTTC. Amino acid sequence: CSVYRGRGYGYTF.

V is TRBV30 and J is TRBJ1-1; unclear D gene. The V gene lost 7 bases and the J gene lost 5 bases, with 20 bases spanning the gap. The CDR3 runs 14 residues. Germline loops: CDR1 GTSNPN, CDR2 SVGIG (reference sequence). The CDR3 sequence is CASFPGSGGTEAFF. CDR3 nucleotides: TGTGCCTCTTTTCCCGGGTCGGGAGGAACTGAAGCTTTCTTT.

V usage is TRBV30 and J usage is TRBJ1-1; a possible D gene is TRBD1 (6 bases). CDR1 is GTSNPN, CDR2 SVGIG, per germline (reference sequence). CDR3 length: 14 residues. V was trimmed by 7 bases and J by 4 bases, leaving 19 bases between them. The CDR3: CASGGGVLGTEAFF. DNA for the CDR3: TGTGCCTCTGGAGGGGGGGTTCTGGGCACTGAAGCTTTCTTT.

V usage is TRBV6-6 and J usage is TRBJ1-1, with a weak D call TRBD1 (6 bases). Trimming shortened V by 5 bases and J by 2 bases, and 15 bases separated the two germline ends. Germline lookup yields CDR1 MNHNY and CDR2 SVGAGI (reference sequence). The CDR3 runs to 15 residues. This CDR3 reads CASSLRPGTNTEAFF. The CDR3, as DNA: TGTGCCAGCAGTCTCCGGCCCGGGACAAACACTGAAGCTTTCTTT.

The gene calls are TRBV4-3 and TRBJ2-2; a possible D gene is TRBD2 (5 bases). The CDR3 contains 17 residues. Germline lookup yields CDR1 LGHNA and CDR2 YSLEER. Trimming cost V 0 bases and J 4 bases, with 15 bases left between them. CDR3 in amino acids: CASSQDLELAGTGELFF. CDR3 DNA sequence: TGCGCCAGCAGCCAAGATCTGGAGCTAGCTGGCACCGGGGAGCTGTTTTTT.

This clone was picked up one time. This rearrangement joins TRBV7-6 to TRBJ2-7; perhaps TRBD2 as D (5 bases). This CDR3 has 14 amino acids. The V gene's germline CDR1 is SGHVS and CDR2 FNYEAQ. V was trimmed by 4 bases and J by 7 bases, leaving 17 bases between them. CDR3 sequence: CASSSLRGSDEQYF. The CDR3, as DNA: TGTGCCAGCAGCTCCCTCCGTGGGAGTGATGAGCAGTACTTC.

The CDR3 reads CATRQGIILGTEAFF. CDR3 coding DNA: TGTGCCACCAGACAGGGTATAATCCTAGGCACTGAAGCTTTCTTT. The V and J genes are TRBV7-9 and TRBJ1-1, with 7 bases matching TRBD1. The germline CDR1 and CDR2 sequences are SEHNR and FQNEAQ (reference sequence). The CDR3 runs 15 residues. With V trimmed by 10 bases and J by 4 bases, 15 bases remained unmatched.

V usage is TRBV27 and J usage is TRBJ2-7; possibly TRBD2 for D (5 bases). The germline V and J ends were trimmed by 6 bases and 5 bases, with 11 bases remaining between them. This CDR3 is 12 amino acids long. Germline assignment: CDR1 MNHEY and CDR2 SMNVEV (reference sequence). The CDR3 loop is CASSPMRDEQYF. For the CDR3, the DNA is TGTGCCAGCAGCCCCATGAGGGACGAGCAGTACTTC.